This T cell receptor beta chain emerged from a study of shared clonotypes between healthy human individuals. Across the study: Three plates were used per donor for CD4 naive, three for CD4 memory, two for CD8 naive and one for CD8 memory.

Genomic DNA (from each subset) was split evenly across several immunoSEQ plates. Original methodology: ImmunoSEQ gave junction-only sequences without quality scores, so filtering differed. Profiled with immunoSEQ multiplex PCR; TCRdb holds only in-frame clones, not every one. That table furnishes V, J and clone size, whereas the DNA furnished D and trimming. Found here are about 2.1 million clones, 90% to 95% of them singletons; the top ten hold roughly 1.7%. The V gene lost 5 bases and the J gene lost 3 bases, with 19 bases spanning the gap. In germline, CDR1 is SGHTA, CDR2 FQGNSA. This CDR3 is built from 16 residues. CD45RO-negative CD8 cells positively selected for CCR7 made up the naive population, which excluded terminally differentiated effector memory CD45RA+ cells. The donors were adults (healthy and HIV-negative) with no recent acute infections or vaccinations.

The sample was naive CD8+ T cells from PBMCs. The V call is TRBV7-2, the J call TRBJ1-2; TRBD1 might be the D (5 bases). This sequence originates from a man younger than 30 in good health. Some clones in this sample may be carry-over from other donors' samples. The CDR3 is CASSPRDSRLDYGYTF. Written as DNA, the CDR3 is TGTGCCAGCAGCCCGCGGGACTCAAGGTTGGACTATGGCTACACCTTC.